A single sample is the source of the 14 T cell receptor beta chains below, sequenced in a study of T cell clonality in common variable immunodeficiency. TCRdb's copy holds only in-frame clones and misses some; the assay was immunoSEQ multiplex PCR. Observed in the sample are approximately 20,000 clones, none of them singletons. General study results and limits: In common variable immunodeficiency, TCR beta chains reportedly carried fewer deletions and N-nucleotide insertions.

Antigens for these TCRs are unknown. The sequencing sample was made of peripheral blood mononuclear cells. These receptors all come from a human donor with common variable immunodeficiency.

This clone was picked up a small number of times. The read ends 3 residues before the CDR3 terminus; that terminus is restored from the germline J gene. The chain carries TRBV7-2 and TRBJ2-3; D gene ambiguous. Germline CDR1 and CDR2: SGHTA and FQGNSA. Between the trimmed V and J ends, which lost 5 bases and 2 bases, there was a span of 11 bases. The CDR3 extends over 14 amino acids. The CDR3 here is CASSPWASTDTQYF. The part of the CDR3 DNA that was read is TGTGCCAGCAGCCCCTGGGCGTCCACAGATACG.

This clone was found a few times. The DNA ends 3 residues before the CDR3 does, and the rest of the CDR3 is filled in from the germline J gene. V gene TRBV19 combines with J gene TRBJ2-2, with D uncertain. Germline V gives CDR1 LNHDA, CDR2 SQIVND (reference sequence). The CDR3 runs to 15 residues. V lost 3 bases to trimming and J lost 3 bases, with 11 bases between them. CDR3: CASSMGRVYTGELFF. The sequenced part of the CDR3 DNA is TGTGCCAGTAGTATGGGTAGGGTCTACACCGGGGAG.

This clone was picked up a small number of times. The CDR3 end lies 3 residues beyond the end of the read and is filled in from the germline J gene. The rearrangement uses TRBV5-1 and TRBJ1-4; 9 nucleotides align to TRBD1. Trimming removed 3 bases from V and 5 bases from J; junction bases left unmatched: 8. This CDR3 has 16 residues. Germline loops: CDR1 SGHRS, CDR2 YFSETQ. CDR3 amino acids: CASSSRIGTGNEKLFF. The covered CDR3 bases are TGCGCCAGCAGCTCCCGGATCGGGACAGGGAATGAAAAA.

The sample holds a few counts of this clone. Coverage ceases 3 residues before the CDR3 finishes, and the germline J gene fills in the end. The chain employs TRBV7-3 and TRBJ2-3, with D uncertain. CDR1 is SGHTA and CDR2 is FQGTGA in the germline V gene. CDR3 length: 13 amino acids. Trimming left V 5 bases short and J 4 bases short, with 10 bases between. CDR3 bases read: TGTGCCAGCAGCGTATCCCCCCCAGATACG. Protein: CASSVSPPDT. The complete CDR3 sequence is CASSVSPPDTQYF.

CDR3: CASSLRPQYNQPQHF. Incomplete CDR3 DNA: TGTGCCAGCTCACTTCGTCCACAGTACAATCAGCCC. The chain links TRBV18 to TRBJ1-5; no clear D gene. The read gets to within 3 residues of the CDR3 end, and the germline J gene fills in the rest. The V gene lost 4 bases and the J gene lost 3 bases, with 13 bases spanning the gap. The germline CDR1 and CDR2 sequences are KGHSH and LQKENI. This CDR3 contains 15 residues.

There are a few counts of this clone. The read falls 3 residues short of the CDR3 end, and the missing part is taken from the germline J gene. The chain has TRBV5-1 and TRBJ2-5; maybe TRBD1 (5 bases). Trimming removed 6 bases from V and 3 bases from J, with 15 bases in between. The length of the CDR3 is 14 residues. From germline, CDR1 is SGHRS and CDR2 YFSETQ. Incomplete CDR3 DNA: TGCGCCAGCAATAGAAATGGACAAGAAGAGACC. Residues: CASNRNGQEET. The entire CDR3 sequence reads CASNRNGQEETQYF.

Concerning this clone: With the read ending 3 residues before the CDR3 end, the germline J gene is used to fill in that end. This sequence joins TRBV2 and TRBJ1-1; D not resolved. This CDR3 has 13 residues. Germline V gene data show CDR1 as SNHLY and CDR2 as FYNNEI. V dropped 5 bases and J dropped 0 bases, with 7 bases sitting between them. The CDR3 sequence is CASSTVLNTEAFF. The covered CDR3 bases are TGTGCCAGCAGTACGGTGCTGAACACTGAA.

This clone was seen a handful of times. The DNA ends 3 residues before the CDR3 does, and the rest of the CDR3 is filled in from the germline J gene. This chain joins TRBV30 and TRBJ1-2; D may be TRBD1 (5 bases). CDR3 size: 13 residues. The V gene's germline CDR1 is GTSNPN and CDR2 SVGIG (reference sequence). The V and J ends lost 0 bases and 4 bases respectively, with 9 bases between them. The sequenced CDR3 bases are TGTGCCTGGAGTGTTGGGACTGCCTATGGC. Residues: CAWSVGTAYG. The entire CDR3 sequence reads CAWSVGTAYGYTF.

This clone was recorded at least ten times. A much larger clone lies a single base off, so this may be a read error. Read sequence stops 3 residues before the CDR3 end, and the germline J gene provides the missing end. The chain combines TRBV5-4 with TRBJ2-1; D is ambiguous. CDR1 is SGHNT and CDR2 is YYREEE in the germline V gene (reference sequence). V lost 4 bases and J 5 bases, leaving 4 bases between the germline ends. The CDR3 extends over 11 amino acids. CDR3 bases read: TGTGCCAGCAGCCTTAACAATGAG. Residues: CASSLNNE. The CDR3, in full, reads CASSLNNEQFF.

This clone showed up just a few times. The read comes to an end 3 residues before the CDR3 does, leaving the germline J gene to fill in the end. The J gene is TRBJ2-3, the V gene TRBV7-3, with D perhaps TRBD2 (6 bases). The V and J ends lost 0 bases and 3 bases respectively, with 13 bases between them. The CDR3 is made up of 16 amino acids. Per the germline V gene, CDR1 is SGHTA and CDR2 is FQGTGA. Incomplete CDR3 DNA: TGTGCCAGCAGCTTAACTAGCGGAGAGGGAACAGATACG. Amino acid sequence: CASSLTSGEGTDT. The full CDR3 is CASSLTSGEGTDTQYF.

This clone was counted between two and nine times. The DNA ends 3 residues before the CDR3 does, and the rest of the CDR3 is filled in from the germline J gene. The rearrangement uses TRBV19 and TRBJ2-7, with 7 nucleotides matching TRBD1. Germline CDR1 is LNHDA and CDR2 is SQIVND (reference sequence). Trimming cost V 4 bases and J 3 bases; bases outside gene matches: 3. The CDR3 totals 13 residues. This CDR3 is CASSKGQYYEQYF. The DNA read from the CDR3 is TGTGCCAGTAGTAAGGGACAGTACTACGAG.

This clone was counted between two and nine times. Read data end 3 residues before the CDR3 end; the end is taken from the germline J gene. The chain carries TRBV6-2 or TRBV6-3 and TRBJ2-3; no definite D call. Germline CDR1 is MNHEY and CDR2 is SVGEGT. CDR3 length: 11 residues. The CDR3 loop is CASSFGRAQYF. CDR3 DNA, as far as it was read: TGTGCCAGCAGCTTCGGTCGCGCG.

This clone was seen ten or more times. The CDR3 end falls 3 residues outside the read, so it is completed with the germline J gene. The chain combines TRBV19 with TRBJ2-7; 10 positions match TRBD1. The CDR3 spans 15 residues. Germline CDR1 is LNHDA and CDR2 is SQIVND (reference sequence). V was pared by 4 bases and J by 1 base, with 4 bases of the junction left unmatched. The CDR3 loop reads CASSTRDRGSYEQYF. CDR3 DNA (partial): TGTGCCAGTAGTACACGGGACAGGGGTTCCTACGAG.

To note about this clone: The DNA ends 3 residues before the CDR3 does, and the rest of the CDR3 is filled in from the germline J gene. This sequence joins TRBV20-1 and TRBJ2-5; unclear D gene. V gave up 6 bases and J gave up 5 bases, with 10 bases separating them. Germline CDR1 is DFQATT and CDR2 is SNEGSKA (reference sequence). CDR3 length: 11 residues. The part of the CDR3 DNA that was read is TGCAGTGCATTACCCAGGGAGACC. Translation gives CSALPRET. The full-length CDR3 reads as CSALPRETQYF.